This T cell receptor beta chain derives from a study of blood T cell repertoires in COVID-19. Trimming removed 3 bases from V and 2 bases from J; junction bases left unmatched: 16. The length of the CDR3 is 19 residues. The germline V gene has CDR1 LNHNV and CDR2 YYDKDF (reference sequence). Profiling relied on immunoSEQ multiplex PCR, and the TCRdb table lists in-frame clones only, not all of them. The sample has about 330,000 clones; about 91% are singletons. The chain couples TRBV15 to TRBJ2-1; 7 bases match TRBD2. The sample consisted of peripheral blood. The receptor's source is a man in his thirties or forties with COVID-19, enrolled during active disease. This CDR3 is CATSSYAGMTSSPYNEQFF. CDR3 DNA sequence: TGTGCCACCAGCAGTTACGCGGGGATGACTAGCAGTCCCTACAATGAGCAGTTCTTC. The full variable domain, its missing parts supplied by reference TRBV15 and TRBJ2-1, is DAMVIQNPRYQVTQFGKPVTLSCSQTLNHNVMYWYQQKSSQAPKLLFHYYDKDFNNEADTPDNFQSRRPNTSFCFLDIRSPGLGDTAMYLCATSSYAGMTSSPYNEQFFGPGTRLTVL.